The 20 T cell receptor beta chains presented below share a single source sample, sequenced in a study of PD-1 blockade in classical Hodgkin lymphoma. Time point given: cycle 4 day 1 (C4D1), after 5 to 7 weeks of nivolumab. Each patient relapsed following autologous stem cell transplantation, and prior brentuximab vedotin exposure differed. Repertoires were generated with immunoSEQ multiplex PCR, while TCRdb's copy carries only in-frame clones and drops some. The sample records approximately 90,000 clones, 75% to 85% being singletons. The sample here was peripheral blood mononuclear cells (PBMCs), taken before the fourth cycle of nivolumab. These receptors were taken from a human donor with classical Hodgkin lymphoma.

The chain carries TRBV5-6 and TRBJ2-1; the match to TRBD2 covers 7 bases. With V trimmed by 7 bases and J by 9 bases, 10 bases remained unmatched. CDR1 SGHDT and CDR2 YYEEEE come from the germline V gene. The CDR3 is 13 residues long. CDR3 sequence (DNA): TGTGCCAGCGGACTAGTTGGTCCGGGTGAGCAGTTCTTC. This codes for CASGLVGPGEQFF.

The chain carries TRBV18 and TRBJ2-5, with a tentative D call TRBD2 (6 bases). Looked up from germline, CDR1 is KGHSH and CDR2 is LQKENI. The CDR3 length is 15 residues. Trimming cost V 3 bases and J 1 base, with 12 bases left between them. CDR3 residues: CASSPPGLSQETQYF. Written as DNA, the CDR3 is TGTGCCAGCTCACCTCCGGGACTGAGCCAAGAGACCCAGTACTTC.

This sequence joins TRBV10-3 and TRBJ2-3; D is possibly TRBD2 (5 bases). The CDR3 loop spans 12 amino acids. Trimming cost V 4 bases and J 6 bases, with 8 bases left between them. Germline CDR1 ENHRY, CDR2 SYGVKD. CDR3 coding DNA: TGTGCCATCAGTGGCGGGTTCGATACGCAGTATTTT. It codes for CAISGGFDTQYF.

The chain has TRBV7-9 and TRBJ1-1; possibly TRBD1 for D (5 bases). Trimming shortened V by 5 bases and J by 4 bases, and 11 bases separated the two germline ends. The CDR3 loop spans 13 amino acids. The germline CDR1 and CDR2 sequences are SEHNR and FQNEAQ (reference sequence). CDR3 sequence: CASSLGEGTEAFF. In nucleotides, the CDR3 is TGTGCCAGCAGCCTAGGGGAGGGCACTGAAGCTTTCTTT.

This rearrangement joins TRBV6-1 to TRBJ2-7; no firm D call. Germline CDR1 and CDR2: MNHNS and SASEGT. CDR3 length equals 15 residues. Trimming removed 4 bases from V and 0 bases from J, with 13 bases in between. The CDR3 DNA reads as TGTGCCAGCAGTGTAGGGCCGCTTAGCTCCTACGAGCAGTACTTC. It translates to CASSVGPLSSYEQYF.

The chain combines TRBV7-9 with TRBJ2-7, with D possibly TRBD1 on 7 matching bases. The germline V gene encodes CDR1 SEHNR and CDR2 FQNEAQ (reference sequence). The CDR3 runs 17 residues. The ends were cut back, 1 base at V and 1 base at J, with 17 bases in the middle. The CDR3 loop is CASSLDMGGQISYEQYF. The CDR3 DNA reads TGTGCCAGCAGCTTAGACATGGGGGGACAGATATCCTACGAGCAGTACTTC.

The chain is built from TRBV7-6 and TRBJ2-4; D is possibly TRBD2 (6 bases). Trimming removed 5 bases at V and 9 bases at J, with 17 bases between. Germline loops: CDR1 SGHVS, CDR2 FNYEAQ. CDR3 length: 14 amino acids. DNA of the CDR3: TGTGCCAGCAGCCCCGGGGGACCGAGAGGCATTCAGTACTTC. It yields the protein CASSPGGPRGIQYF. Full variable domain (outside the CDR3, taken from reference TRBV7-6 and TRBJ2-4): GAGVSQSPRYKVTKRGQDVALRCDPISGHVSLYWYRQALGQGPEFLTYFNYEAQQDKSGLPNDRFSAERPEGSISTLTIQRTEQRDSAMYRCASSPGGPRGIQYFGAGTRLSVL.

V is TRBV5-1 and J is TRBJ2-7; no reliable D call. The ends were cut back, 4 bases at V and 0 bases at J, with 11 bases in the middle. The CDR3 is 14 amino acids. Germline-derived CDR1 and CDR2 are SGHRS and YFSETQ. DNA of the CDR3: TGCGCCAGCAGCCCGCCAGCCTTCTCCTACGAGCAGTACTTC. It codes for CASSPPAFSYEQYF.

The chain couples TRBV6-1 to TRBJ1-5, with D perhaps matching TRBD1 (5 bases). CDR1 MNHNS and CDR2 SASEGT come from the germline V gene. V lost 7 bases, J lost 7 bases, and 14 bases lay in between. The CDR3 consists of 13 residues. CDR3 nucleotides: TGTGCCAGCACTCGCCCGCCAGGGCAGCCCCAGCATTTT. Amino acids: CASTRPPGQPQHF.

Of note for this clone: In the same sample, other DNA sequences code for this CDR3. CDR3 protein: CASSIGGSYEQYF. In DNA form, the CDR3 reads TGTGCCAGTAGTATCGGAGGCTCCTACGAGCAGTACTTC. V usage is TRBV19 and J usage is TRBJ2-7, with a possible D match to TRBD2 (5 bases). CDR3 length: 13 amino acids. Germline CDR1 is LNHDA and CDR2 is SQIVND (reference sequence). Trimming stripped 3 bases from V and 0 bases from J, with 6 bases between.

This chain joins TRBV4-3 and TRBJ2-1; 8 bases align to TRBD2. Germline CDR1 is LGHNA and CDR2 is YSLEER. The CDR3 runs 15 residues. V gave up 3 bases and J gave up 6 bases; unmatched junction bases: 7. The DNA of the CDR3 is TGCGCCAGCAGCCAGGGACTAGGGACCTTCAATGAGCAGTTCTTC. Translating it yields CASSQGLGTFNEQFF.

This clone was seen more than once but under ten times. V and J are TRBV10-2 and TRBJ1-5, with 7 bases lining up with TRBD1. The CDR3 extends over 13 amino acids. J lost 3 bases, V lost 7 bases, and 3 bases had no gene match. Germline loops: CDR1 WSHSY, CDR2 SAAADI. CDR3 loop: CASTGQFNQPQHF. The DNA for the CDR3 is TGCGCCAGCACGGGACAGTTCAATCAGCCCCAGCATTTT.

This clone showed up just once. The chain joins TRBV14 to TRBJ2-3; 11 nucleotides align to TRBD2. Germline trimming cut 2 bases from V and 4 bases from J; bases unmatched to any gene: 11. Germline values: CDR1 SGHDN, CDR2 FVKESK. The CDR3 has 18 residues. CDR3 sequence (DNA): TGTGCCAGCAGCCAACGAAGACTACTAGCGGGAGACCCAGATACGCAGTATTTT. Its translation is CASSQRRLLAGDPDTQYF.

The chain joins TRBV4-1 to TRBJ2-5; D gene ambiguous. The V and J ends lost 1 base and 8 bases respectively, with 11 bases between them. Germline V gene sequence: CDR1 MGHRA, CDR2 YSYEKL. The CDR3 consists of 13 residues. In DNA form, the CDR3 reads TGCGCCAGCAGCCAAGCCCGGGCTGGAACCCAGTACTTC. Its protein product is CASSQARAGTQYF.

The CDR3 region has the DNA TGCGCCAGCAGCTTGGCAGGGACAGACGGAAACACCATATATTTT. Translation gives CASSLAGTDGNTIYF. The chain uses TRBV5-1 and TRBJ1-3; 7 bases are shared with TRBD1. V dropped 0 bases and J dropped 4; count of bases not matched to a gene: 4. The CDR3 is 15 amino acids. Per the germline V gene, CDR1 is SGHRS and CDR2 is YFSETQ.

Concerning this clone: Other nucleotide sequences from this sample produce the same CDR3. V gene TRBV19 combines with J gene TRBJ2-2; unclear D gene. Between the trimmed V and J ends, which lost 1 base and 8 bases, there was a span of 8 bases. CDR3 length: 13 amino acids. The germline V gene encodes CDR1 LNHDA and CDR2 SQIVND (reference sequence). The CDR3 reads CASSIGVTGELFF. The CDR3 region has the DNA TGTGCCAGTAGTATAGGGGTCACTGGGGAGCTGTTTTTT.

The chain employs TRBV14 and TRBJ2-7, with D possibly matching TRBD1 (5 bases). V dropped 4 bases and J dropped 3 bases, with 19 bases sitting between them. The CDR3 spans 16 residues. Germline V gene sequence: CDR1 SGHDN, CDR2 FVKESK. As DNA, the CDR3 is TGTGCCAGCAGCCCCCTCAGGGCGGCCTCTTACTACGAGCAGTACTTC. Translated: CASSPLRAASYYEQYF.

The rearrangement joins TRBV9 to TRBJ2-7; TRBD2 matches at 7 bases. The germline V gene has CDR1 SGDLS and CDR2 YYNGEE. The CDR3 consists of 14 residues. Trimming cost V 6 bases and J 6 bases; bases outside gene matches: 12. The CDR3 DNA reads as TGTGCCAGCAACCAAGATGGGACTAACGGCGAGCAGTACTTC. Translating gives CASNQDGTNGEQYF.

The chain joins TRBV27 to TRBJ2-1, with 15 bases matching TRBD2. Germline CDR1 MNHEY, CDR2 SMNVEV (reference sequence). The CDR3 has 16 residues. J gave up 10 bases and V 5 bases, and 9 bases lay outside the gene matches. The CDR3 protein is CASSLGLAGGPGEQFF. DNA of the CDR3: TGTGCCAGCAGTCTCGGACTAGCGGGAGGGCCGGGAGAGCAGTTCTTC.

The chain recombines TRBV11-2 with TRBJ2-2; a possible D gene is TRBD1 (6 bases). The CDR3 is 19 amino acids. Trimming stripped 0 bases from V and 0 bases from J, with 17 bases between. Per the germline V gene, CDR1 is SGHAT and CDR2 is FQNNGV. The CDR3 nucleotides are TGTGCCAGCAGCTTAGATAGTTTGACAGGCGCTGCGAACACCGGGGAGCTGTTTTTT. It specifies CASSLDSLTGAANTGELFF.